This T cell receptor beta chain emerged from a study of T cells after yellow fever vaccination (dated by TCRdb to between 2017 and 2020). General notes on the study: The SMART-Seq v4 Ultra Low Input RNA kit was used to prepare libraries from fractions with low cell numbers. To follow T-cell clones before and after both primary and booster YFV17D yellow fever vaccination, bulk TCR alpha and beta repertoires underwent longitudinal sequencing. Bulk PBMC replicates and cell subsets were isolated from blood drawn at multiple timepoints before and after both primary and secondary immunization. Two healthy male donors, one aged 18 to 30 and one aged 30 to 40 years, were included in the cohort. Here is what the overall study found, with its caveats: Compared with the primary T-cell response, the secondary T-cell response was faster but weaker, reaching its peak on day 5 rather than on day 15. FACS-sorted repertoires could contain abundant contaminating clonotypes from the bulk population, so computational filtering was required. Because only a couple of donors were included in the study, the extent to which the findings can be generalized is limited. After the booster, most clones that had expanded after primary vaccination were detected again (around 97% of CD4 and around nine tenths of CD8), suggesting broad maintenance of memory. A small share of clonotypes occurred in both CD4 and CD8 compartments, likely arising from convergent recombination.

This clonotype was seen at least ten times. Base qualities are not at hand, and no much larger clone is one base apart. The label giving this sample's treatment or condition can be read as: live attenuated yellow fever vaccine strain. PBMCs were isolated from peripheral blood using a standard Ficoll-Paque protocol. Epitope-specific CD8 T cells were sorted using a dextramer loaded with the yellow fever NS4B epitope peptide, with anti-CD3 and anti-CD8 staining. TriZol was used to extract RNA from bulk PBMCs, from CD4 and CD8 fractions, and from dextramer-positive and dextramer-negative fractions. Synthesis of TCR cDNA relied on 5'RACE template switching, a step that introduced a universal primer site along with unique molecular identifiers. Priming of cDNA synthesis was performed from both the TCR alpha and TCR beta constant segments. Two PCR steps were used to amplify libraries, with sample barcodes and sequencing adapters being added in the second step. Sequencing of libraries was performed on Illumina HiSeq 2500 (2x100 bp) or NovaSeq (2x150 bp). The authors' analysis ran thus. Demultiplexing of reads and collapsing into UMI consensus sequences were performed with MIGEC, and V(D)J alignment was carried out with MiXCR. Clonotypes responding to the vaccine were identified with edgeR on replicate PBMC samples, with the criteria of FDR below 0.01 and a log2 fold change above 5 up to day 15. Each bulk clonotype received a CD4 or CD8 identity based on whether the sequenced CD4 or CD8 repertoire contained that clonotype at higher abundance. Clonotypes enriched at least 10-fold in dextramer-positive versus dextramer-negative fractions were classed as NS4B-specific, and CD4-biased clonotypes were left out. Using fastp trimming at Q25 and MiXCR clonotype assembly, TCRdb reanalyzed the public sequencing data and kept in-frame beta chains. Rows are combined by CDR3 protein, so each entry shows the most common genes and DNA. What appears here as the V and J calls and clone size reflects TCRdb's work, not the paper's. For this sample the table gives 50,000 to 60,000 distinct CDR3 sequences, of which 5% to 8.5% were detected only once. 20% to 25% of the sample lies in the top ten.

From the cysteine up to the phenylalanine, the CDR3 has a length of 15 residues. The DNA shown is the 45-base CDR3, in frame from base 1. Sequences LGHNA (CDR1) and YNFKEQ (CDR2) are obtained from the germline V gene. Unmatched junction bases come to 7, with V trimmed by 0 bases and J by 6 bases. Recombination linked TRBV4-2 to TRBJ2-7, and TRBD2 matches 8 of the central bases. The clonotype originates from a man aged 18 to 29 who received the YFV17D yellow fever vaccine. The specimen comprised CD8+ T cells not binding an NS4B(214-222) dextramer, sorted from PBMCs, sampled 35 to 50 days after the first yellow fever vaccination. This specimen's cell subset or site label, per the study, means: NS4B epitope dextramer-negative CD8 T cells. The CDR3: CASSQDAGGAGEQYF. The bases read TGTGCCAGCAGCCAAGATGCCGGGGGGGCCGGCGAGCAGTACTTC.